The 5 T cell receptor beta chains reported below all come from one sample, sequenced in a study of molecular identifiers for immune sequencing clone quantification. TCRdb independently ran MiXCR on the PCR reads; one entry per CDR3 protein. The table shows about 68,000 distinct CDR3 sequences, with roughly 18% occurring only once. The sample taken for sequencing was naive CD8+ T cells from blood, with Jurkat cell RNA spiked in. Indicated subset: FACS-sorted CD8+CD4-CCR7+CD45RA+ naive T cells. The origin of the receptors is a human donor in good health. Some libraries in this study had Jurkat cell RNA spiked in.

The table lists this clonotype with many counts. This chain uses TRBV4-1 with TRBJ2-1, with TRBD2 matching over 13 bases. CDR3 length equals 16 residues. V was pared by 4 bases and J by 8 bases, with 8 bases of the junction left unmatched. The germline CDR1 and CDR2 sequences are MGHRA and YSYEKL. CDR3 region: CASSRELAGGHYEQFF. The CDR3 region has the DNA TGCGCCAGCAGCCGAGAACTAGCGGGAGGGCACTATGAGCAGTTCTTC.

J is TRBJ2-5 and V is TRBV28, with TRBD1 as a possible D gene (6 bases). The CDR3 runs to 13 residues. In germline, CDR1 is MDHEN, CDR2 SYDVKM. The V end lost 8 bases, the J end lost 1 base, and 11 bases lay between the germline ends. The CDR3 sequence: CASGLTGQETQYF. The CDR3 nucleotides are TGTGCCAGCGGACTGACAGGCCAAGAGACCCAGTACTTC.

This clonotype was recorded many times. V is TRBV6-2 or TRBV6-3 and J is TRBJ2-1; D call uncertain. The V end was cut by 5 bases, the J end by 4 bases, with 3 bases between. Looked up from germline, CDR1 is MNHEY and CDR2 is SVGEGT. CDR3 length: 11 residues. The CDR3 protein is CASSTYNEQFF. The CDR3 DNA reads TGTGCCAGCAGTACTTACAATGAGCAGTTCTTC.

In the case of this clonotype: Possible read error: a much larger clone is one base away. The chain has TRBV6-6 and TRBJ1-1; tentatively, D is TRBD1 (5 bases). This CDR3 has 13 residues. Germline assignment: CDR1 MNHNY and CDR2 SVGAGI (reference sequence). CDR3 sequence reads: CACSWGTNTEAFF. In DNA form, the CDR3 reads TGTGCCTGCAGTTGGGGGACGAACACTGAAGCTTTCTTT.

With regard to this clonotype: A read error is possible here, since a much larger clone lies one base away. The chain has TRBV27 and TRBJ2-7; 11 nucleotides align to TRBD1. Germline-derived CDR1 and CDR2 are MNHEY and SMNVEV (reference sequence). CDR3 length equals 15 residues. CDR3 in amino acids: CAGSRGTGGMWEQYF. The CDR3 DNA is TGTGCCGGCAGCCGAGGGACAGGGGGGATGTGGGAGCAGTACTTC.